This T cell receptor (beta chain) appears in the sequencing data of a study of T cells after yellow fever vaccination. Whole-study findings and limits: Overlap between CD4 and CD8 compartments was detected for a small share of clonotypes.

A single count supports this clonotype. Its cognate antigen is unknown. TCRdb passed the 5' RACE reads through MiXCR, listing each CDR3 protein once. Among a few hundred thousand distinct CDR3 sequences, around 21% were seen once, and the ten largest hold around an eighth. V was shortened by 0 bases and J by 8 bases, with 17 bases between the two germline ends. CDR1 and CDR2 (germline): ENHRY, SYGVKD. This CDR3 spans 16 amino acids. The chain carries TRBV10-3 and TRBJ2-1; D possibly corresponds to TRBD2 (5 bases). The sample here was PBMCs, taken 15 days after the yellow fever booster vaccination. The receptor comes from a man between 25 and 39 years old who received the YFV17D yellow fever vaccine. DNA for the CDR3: TGTGCCATCAGTGAGTCTCCCGCGGGTGGGCGAGATGAGCAGTTCTTC. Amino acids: CAISESPAGGRDEQFF.